The 16 T cell receptor beta chains listed next were all sequenced from one sample in a study of blood T cells in healthy people across ages. PCR was performed a second time for about 7 to 12 cycles using a sample-barcoded 5' primer and a J-beta primer mix. TCRdb reprocessed the 5' RACE reads via MiXCR and lists one record per CDR3 protein. This sample has some 930,000 distinct CDR3 sequences; 25% to 35% occur once, and the top ten carry around 9.6%. The same sample was also used in a study of T cells of mothers and their children.

Sequenced input: blood. These receptors were taken from a woman in her thirties or forties in good health.

This clonotype was detected many times. CDR3 sequence: CSVRPASPIQKLFF. The CDR3 DNA sequence: TGCAGCGTCAGGCCCGCTTCCCCGATTCAAAAACTGTTTTTT. The chain recombines TRBV29-1 with TRBJ1-4; D unclear. In germline, CDR1 is SQVTM, CDR2 ANQGSEA. V was pared by 6 bases and J by 9 bases, with 20 bases between. This CDR3 is built from 14 residues.

This sequence joins TRBV2 and TRBJ1-2; perhaps TRBD1 as D (5 bases). V dropped 4 bases and J dropped 4 bases, with 16 bases sitting between them. Germline V gene lookup returns CDR1 SNHLY and CDR2 FYNNEI. The CDR3 consists of 15 residues. DNA for the CDR3: TGTGCCAGCAGTGCTGGGTTCGGGGACCCCTATGGCTACACCTTC. Translating gives CASSAGFGDPYGYTF.

Details on this clonotype: Mismatch with germline at one junction end may stem from a read error. The V and J genes are TRBV27 and TRBJ2-1, with D maybe TRBD1 (6 bases). CDR1 and CDR2 (germline): MNHEY, SMNVEV (reference sequence). CDR3 size: 18 residues. The CDR3 DNA follows: TGTGCCGGCAGCTTGCTCCTACAGGGCACCCTGAGAGGGAATGAGCAGTTCTTC. It specifies CAGSLLLQGTLRGNEQFF.

This clonotype was recorded at least ten times. The chain has TRBV20-1 and TRBJ2-2, with D hard to call. CDR3 length: 13 residues. V lost 0 bases, J lost 6 bases, and 8 bases lay in between. Germline CDR1 reads DFQATT; CDR2 reads SNEGSKA (reference sequence). In DNA form, the CDR3 reads TGCAGTGCTAGAGACAGGACCCCCGGGGAGCTGTTTTTT. Amino acid sequence: CSARDRTPGELFF.

This clonotype occurred a few times. J is TRBJ2-3 and V is TRBV5-5; 7 bases match TRBD2. This CDR3 contains 15 residues. CDR1 is SGHKS and CDR2 is YYEKEE in the germline V gene (reference sequence). The V segment lost 4 bases and the J segment 3 bases; nucleotides outside the gene matches: 8. CDR3: CASSVSGVVTDTQYF. CDR3 nucleotide sequence: TGTGCCAGCAGCGTGAGCGGGGTGGTAACAGATACGCAGTATTTT.

V gene TRBV7-2 combines with J gene TRBJ2-5, with 9 bases aligning to TRBD1. The end of the DNA fits TRBJ2-7 better, so the J call may be wrong. This CDR3 has 15 residues. The germline CDR1 and CDR2 sequences are SGHTA and FQGNSA. CDR3: CASSLQGALTYEQYF. As DNA, the CDR3 is TGTGCCAGCAGTTTACAGGGGGCGCTTACCTACGAGCAGTACTTC.

This clonotype was seen a handful of times. The germline gene is not matched at one end of the junction; a read error may be the cause. The chain links TRBV7-7 to TRBJ2-7, with TRBD1 as a possible D gene (7 bases). The CDR3 sequence is 15 residues long. Germline-derived CDR1 and CDR2 are SSHAT and FNYEAQ (reference sequence). Written as DNA, the CDR3 is TGTGCTAGCAGCTTAGCAGGGGGGTCCAACAATGAGCAGTACTTC. It specifies CASSLAGGSNNEQYF.

On this clonotype: A clone one base away is much larger, so this may be a read error. The chain links TRBV9 to TRBJ2-5, with D maybe TRBD1 (5 bases). TRBJ2-7 explains the end of the DNA better; the J call may be wrong. Germline assignment: CDR1 SGDLS and CDR2 YYNGEE. The CDR3 has 14 amino acids. For the CDR3, the DNA is TGTGCCAGCAGCGTAGCTGGGGCAGGAAGCGAGCAGTACTTC. Translation: CASSVAGAGSEQYF.

In regard to this clonotype: Relative to the germline gene, one junction end is altered; a read error may explain this. The chain joins TRBV7-3 to TRBJ2-4; D is unclear. The DNA end is more similar to TRBJ2-7, so the J call may be wrong. From germline, CDR1 is SGHTA and CDR2 FQGTGA. This CDR3 spans 12 amino acids. The CDR3 region is CASNLSDYEQYF. In DNA, the CDR3 is TGTGCCAGCAACTTAAGCGACTACGAGCAGTACTTC.

This clonotype has just a few counts. V is TRBV18 and J is TRBJ2-7; D gene unclear. The germline V gene has CDR1 KGHSH and CDR2 LQKENI. The CDR3 totals 16 residues. Trimming stripped 3 bases from V and 0 bases from J, with 15 bases between. Here the CDR3 reads CASSPQPPQSSYEQYF. The CDR3 DNA reads as TGTGCCAGCTCACCTCAACCCCCACAGAGCTCCTACGAGCAGTACTTC.

The rearrangement links TRBV27 to TRBJ2-1; 9 bases match TRBD2. The ends lost 6 bases at V and 8 bases at J; junction bases unmatched: 17. CDR3 length: 17 residues. Germline V lookup: CDR1 MNHEY, CDR2 SMNVEV (reference sequence). Here the CDR3 reads CASSQDPGTSRKDEQFF. In DNA, the CDR3 is TGTGCCAGCAGCCAAGATCCAGGGACTAGCAGGAAGGATGAGCAGTTCTTC.

The chain uses TRBV29-1 and TRBJ2-1; no firm D call. V lost 7 bases, J lost 9 bases, and 10 bases lay in between. The CDR3 covers 10 residues. Germline loops: CDR1 SQVTM, CDR2 ANQGSEA. CDR3 region: CSAGILEQFF. The CDR3 DNA reads TGCAGCGCTGGTATTCTTGAGCAGTTCTTC.

This clonotype was seen only a few times. Germline and junction disagree at one end, which may indicate a read error. This rearrangement joins TRBV9 to TRBJ1-1, with D possibly TRBD1 on 5 matching bases. The germline V gene has CDR1 SGDLS and CDR2 YYNGEE. The CDR3 runs to 15 residues. Here the CDR3 reads CAGSVRVPGGTEAFF. CDR3 in DNA: TGTGCCGGCAGCGTAAGGGTCCCGGGGGGGACTGAAGCTTTCTTT. Supplemented by reference TRBV9 and TRBJ1-1, the full variable domain reads DSGVTQTPKHLITATGQRVTLRCSPRSGDLSVYWYQQSLDQGLQFLIQYYNGEERAKGNILERFSAQQFPDLHSELNLSSLELGDSALYFCAGSVRVPGGTEAFFGQGTRLTVV.

This clonotype was seen more than once but under ten times. The rearrangement links TRBV10-3 to TRBJ2-3; 9 positions agree with TRBD1. Germline loops: CDR1 ENHRY, CDR2 SYGVKD. The CDR3 extends over 16 amino acids. J was trimmed by 4 bases and V by 3 bases; bases with no gene match: 8. CDR3 sequence (DNA): TGTGCCATCAGTGAACCAGGACAGGGGAGCGCAGATACGCAGTATTTT. As protein: CAISEPGQGSADTQYF.

This clonotype was counted only a few times. V is TRBV12-3 or TRBV12-4 and J is TRBJ2-4; weak D call: TRBD2 (6 bases). The J call may be incorrect, as the DNA end agrees better with TRBJ2-7. The CDR3 extends over 15 amino acids. CDR3 DNA: TGTGCCAGCAGTTTACGGACGGGGGACCGCCACGAGCAGTACTTC. This translates into CASSLRTGDRHEQYF.

This clonotype was seen many times. The chain employs TRBV29-1 and TRBJ2-7, with 8 bases fitting TRBD1. There are 12 residues in the CDR3. CDR1 is SQVTM, CDR2 ANQGSEA, per germline. After removal of 7 bases from V and 4 bases from J, the junction contained 6 bases not matched to a gene. CDR3 DNA sequence: TGCAGCGGGGCAGGGGGCTCTTACGAGCAGTACTTC. Its translation is CSGAGGSYEQYF.